Following are 11 T cell receptor beta chains from one sample sequenced in a study of cytomegalovirus exposure and HLA in healthy donors. The study ran its PCR with 60 Vbeta and 13 Jbeta primers. Generated by immunoSEQ multiplex PCR, the TCRdb table keeps only in-frame clones and is missing some. This table holds about 150,000 clones, over 75% found once. Sequencing was carried out using PBMCs. These TCRs come from a woman under 40 in good health and CMV-seronegative.

This chain links TRBV7-2 with TRBJ2-7, with 15 bases that match TRBD2. Germline trimming cut 5 bases from V and 0 bases from J; bases unmatched to any gene: 8. Germline values: CDR1 SGHTA, CDR2 FQGNSA. The CDR3 spans 18 residues. CDR3 sequence: CASSTAGTSGGSSYEQYF. The CDR3 nucleotides read TGTGCCAGCAGCACCGCCGGGACTAGCGGGGGGAGCTCCTACGAGCAGTACTTC.

V gene TRBV6-4 combines with J gene TRBJ1-5, with D unresolved. The CDR3 consists of 16 residues. V dropped 2 bases and J dropped 2 bases, with 13 bases sitting between them. Germline CDR1 is MRHNA and CDR2 is SNTAGT. The CDR3 DNA follows: TGTGCCAGCAGTGACGTGAGAGGTCGGGGCAATCAGCCCCAGCATTTT. Amino acid sequence: CASSDVRGRGNQPQHF.

This clone showed up just once. The chain links TRBV28 to TRBJ2-7; D possibly corresponds to TRBD1 (5 bases). V was trimmed by 6 bases and J by 4 bases, leaving 22 bases between them. CDR1 is MDHEN and CDR2 is SYDVKM in the germline V gene. The CDR3 totals 16 residues. In DNA form, the CDR3 reads TGTGCCAGCAGCCCCCCGGACACCGAACTGCAATACGAGCAGTACTTC. Translated: CASSPPDTELQYEQYF. Using reference TRBV28 and TRBJ2-7 for the parts outside the CDR3, the full variable domain is DVKVTQSSRYLVKRTGEKVFLECVQDMDHENMFWYRQDPGLGLRLIYFSYDVKMKEKGDIPEGYSVSREKKERFSLILESASTNQTSMYLCASSPPDTELQYEQYFGPGTRLTVT.

The chain is built from TRBV11-3 and TRBJ2-2, with a weak D call TRBD1 (6 bases). The CDR3 length is 12 residues. With 5 bases removed from V and 5 bases from J, the gap between germline ends came to 6 bases. CDR1 is SGHNT, CDR2 YENEEA, per germline. The CDR3, as DNA: TGTGCCAGCAGCGGACAGACCGGGGAGCTGTTTTTT. The encoded protein is CASSGQTGELFF.

V and J are TRBV6-5 and TRBJ1-2, with D unresolved. CDR3 length equals 14 residues. Germline V gene data show CDR1 as MNHEY and CDR2 as SVGAGI. The V end lost 3 bases, the J end lost 3 bases, and 11 bases lay between the germline ends. CDR3 amino acids: CASSYRGTDYGYTF. As DNA, the CDR3 is TGTGCCAGCAGTTATCGGGGAACCGACTATGGCTACACCTTC.

The chain carries TRBV11-2 and TRBJ2-1; 7 bases are shared with TRBD2. V was pared by 5 bases and J by 6 bases, with 10 bases of the junction left unmatched. The V gene's germline CDR1 is SGHAT and CDR2 FQNNGV. The CDR3 has 15 amino acids. CDR3 bases: TGTGCCAGCAGCCTCCCGGGGGGAGATAGCAATGAGCAGTTCTTC. Protein: CASSLPGGDSNEQFF.

The chain carries TRBV5-6 and TRBJ2-5; 9 bases match TRBD2. The CDR3 has 17 amino acids. Germline CDR1 reads SGHDT; CDR2 reads YYEEEE. The V segment lost 4 bases and the J segment 2 bases; nucleotides outside the gene matches: 12. CDR3 bases: TGTGCCAGCAGCACCGTAGGGGGCGGGGGGGGACAAGAGACCCAGTACTTC. Translation: CASSTVGGGGGQETQYF.

The V call is TRBV30, the J call TRBJ2-3, with 9 bases lining up with TRBD1. V shed 1 base, J shed 5 bases, and the junction held 7 bases outside the gene matches. This CDR3 is 15 amino acids long. Looked up from germline, CDR1 is GTSNPN and CDR2 is SVGIG (reference sequence). The CDR3 bases are TGTGCCTGGAGTGGGGACAGGGAGAGAAAAGATACGCAGTATTTT. It encodes CAWSGDRERKDTQYF.

This clone was observed a few times. CDR3 residues: CASRDRGKYEQFF. For the CDR3, the DNA is TGTGCCAGCCGGGACAGGGGGAAATATGAGCAGTTCTTC. V usage is TRBV19 and J usage is TRBJ2-1, with 11 bases aligning to TRBD1. The CDR3 contains 13 residues. The V segment lost 9 bases and the J segment 8 bases; nucleotides outside the gene matches: 6. Germline V gene lookup returns CDR1 LNHDA and CDR2 SQIVND (reference sequence).

The chain links TRBV9 to TRBJ2-3; a weak D match, TRBD1 (6 bases). Germline lookup yields CDR1 SGDLS and CDR2 YYNGEE. There are 17 residues in the CDR3. V lost 0 bases and J 0 bases, leaving 14 bases between the germline ends. DNA of the CDR3: TGTGCCAGCAGCGTAGGGCAGGGGCTACTTAGCACAGATACGCAGTATTTT. It translates to CASSVGQGLLSTDTQYF.

This chain joins TRBV5-1 and TRBJ2-3, with a tentative D call TRBD1 (6 bases). This CDR3 has 16 residues. In germline, CDR1 is SGHRS, CDR2 YFSETQ. V was pared by 0 bases and J by 0 bases, with 11 bases between. The CDR3 DNA follows: TGCGCCAGCAGCTTGGGACGGACAGCTAGCACAGATACGCAGTATTTT. Its protein product is CASSLGRTASTDTQYF.